The next 20 T cell receptor beta chains were all read from a single sample in a study of blood T cell repertoires in COVID-19. Sequencing used immunoSEQ multiplex PCR; TCRdb keeps in-frame clones, though not all of them. Of a few hundred thousand clones listed, 85% to 90% are singletons. Sequencing was carried out using PBMCs or T cells enriched from blood (not recorded which). The receptors were gathered from a man in his thirties or forties who had recovered from COVID-19.

V and J are TRBV25-1 and TRBJ1-1, with D maybe TRBD1 (5 bases). CDR1 is MGHDK, CDR2 SYGVNS, per germline. The CDR3 runs 15 residues. Trimming cost V 3 bases and J 5 bases, with 16 bases left between them. The CDR3 DNA is TGTGCCAGCAGTGACCCTGCGGGGGGGAATACTGAAGCTTTCTTT. It specifies CASSDPAGGNTEAFF.

The chain links TRBV27 to TRBJ1-1, with a possible D match to TRBD1 (5 bases). CDR1 MNHEY and CDR2 SMNVEV come from the germline V gene (reference sequence). The CDR3 runs to 14 residues. V shed 3 bases and J shed 1 base, with 9 bases lying between them. CDR3 loop: CASSFQGANTEAFF. The DNA for the CDR3 is TGTGCCAGCAGTTTCCAGGGTGCGAACACTGAAGCTTTCTTT.

The V call is TRBV4-1, the J call TRBJ2-7; D possibly corresponds to TRBD1 (6 bases). V was shortened by 3 bases and J by 3 bases, with 15 bases between the two germline ends. Germline lookup yields CDR1 MGHRA and CDR2 YSYEKL. The CDR3 consists of 15 residues. For the CDR3, the DNA is TGCGCCAGCAGCCAGGACTCCCAGGGGAACTACGAGCAGTACTTC. As protein: CASSQDSQGNYEQYF.

The CDR3 reads CASSLWGQGGEKLFF. For the CDR3, the DNA is TGTGCCAGCAGCTTATGGGGACAGGGCGGGGAAAAACTGTTTTTT. The chain links TRBV7-2 to TRBJ1-4; 9 bases align to TRBD1. The CDR3 extends over 15 amino acids. The germline gives CDR1 SGHTA, CDR2 FQGNSA. With 2 bases clipped from V and 8 bases from J, the junction kept 6 bases outside the gene matches.

The chain uses TRBV28 and TRBJ1-1; 7 bases map to TRBD1. V shed 2 bases, J shed 10 bases, and the junction held 4 bases outside the gene matches. Germline lookup yields CDR1 MDHEN and CDR2 SYDVKM. This CDR3 region has 12 residues. The CDR3 nucleotides read TGTGCCAGCAGTTTAGAGGCAGGGGGAGCTTTCTTT. This encodes CASSLEAGGAFF.

The V gene is TRBV18, the J gene TRBJ1-2, with 12 bases lining up with TRBD1. The CDR3 has 17 residues. CDR1 is KGHSH, CDR2 LQKENI, per germline. V dropped 2 bases and J dropped 5; count of bases not matched to a gene: 9. The CDR3 nucleotides are TGTGCCAGCTCACCAGGGACAGGGGGCTCCGTCTATTATGGCTACACCTTC. Amino acid sequence: CASSPGTGGSVYYGYTF.

V and J are TRBV28 and TRBJ2-7; 9 bases agree with TRBD1. CDR3 length: 14 amino acids. The J segment lost 4 bases and the V segment lost 5 bases, leaving 6 bases of the junction unmatched. Per germline, CDR1 MDHEN and CDR2 SYDVKM. CDR3 coding DNA: TGTGCCAGCAGTCCCGGGACAGGGAGTTACGAGCAGTACTTC. This codes for CASSPGTGSYEQYF.

This clone was observed once. The chain combines TRBV25-1 with TRBJ2-1; TRBD2 is a possible D gene (5 bases). Germline V gene data show CDR1 as MGHDK and CDR2 as SYGVNS. V was shortened by 1 base and J by 10 bases, with 8 bases between the two germline ends. This CDR3 comprises 12 residues. CDR3 loop: CASSELRGEQFF. DNA for the CDR3: TGTGCCAGCAGTGAATTACGGGGAGAGCAGTTCTTC.

This clone has just one count. The rearrangement uses TRBV4-1 and TRBJ2-3; 12 bases are a match to TRBD2. From germline, CDR1 is MGHRA and CDR2 YSYEKL. The CDR3 has 15 residues. With V trimmed by 8 bases and J by 1 base, 4 bases remained unmatched. The CDR3 DNA sequence: TGCGCCAGCGCCCGGACTAGCGGGGGCACAGATACGCAGTATTTT. This sequence encodes CASARTSGGTDTQYF.

The gene calls are TRBV7-9 and TRBJ2-1; 9 nucleotides match TRBD2. V was clipped by 3 bases and J by 8 bases; unmatched bases: 11. This CDR3 region has 16 residues. CDR1 and CDR2 from the germline V gene are SEHNR and FQNEAQ (reference sequence). The CDR3 DNA reads as TGTGCCAGCAGCTTCCCTCTAGCGGGAACGGCTTATGAGCAGTTCTTC. Translation: CASSFPLAGTAYEQFF.

This chain uses TRBV21-1 with TRBJ1-1; the DNA was not used to check the table's D call, TRBD1. TRBV21-1 is deemed a pseudogene. The CDR3 has 16 residues. The CDR3 nucleotides read TGTGCCAGCAGCAACCATGAGGGACAGCTGAACACTGAAGCTTTCTTT. This sequence encodes CASSNHEGQLNTEAFF.

V gene TRBV9 combines with J gene TRBJ2-1, with 8 bases fitting TRBD2. The CDR3 is 16 residues long. Germline CDR1 SGDLS, CDR2 YYNGEE. The trim removed 1 base at V and 8 bases at J, leaving 11 bases unmatched. CDR3 sequence: CASSVTAGGWGYEQFF. As DNA, the CDR3 is TGTGCCAGCAGCGTAACGGCGGGAGGATGGGGTTATGAGCAGTTCTTC.

This chain uses TRBV12-3 or TRBV12-4 with TRBJ1-5; maybe TRBD1 (6 bases). Trimming pared 7 bases from V and 5 bases from J, leaving 12 bases between. The CDR3 totals 13 residues. Here the CDR3 reads CASKTGTHQPQHF. The CDR3 DNA reads as TGTGCCAGCAAAACCGGGACACATCAGCCCCAGCATTTT.

This chain links TRBV5-8 with TRBJ2-7; 8 bases line up with TRBD2. The junction had 2 bases not matched to a gene; V was cut back by 0 bases and J by 0 bases. The germline CDR1 and CDR2 sequences are SGHTS and YDEGEE. The CDR3 spans 15 residues. The CDR3 coding sequence is TGTGCCAGCAGCTTGGAAAGCGGGAGCTCCTACGAGCAGTACTTC. Translation gives CASSLESGSSYEQYF.

The chain links TRBV3-1 (or the pseudogene TRBV3-2) to TRBJ2-3, with a weak D call TRBD1 (6 bases). V shed 6 bases and J shed 3 bases, with 16 bases lying between them. Germline loops: CDR1 LGHDT, CDR2 YNNKEL (reference sequence). This CDR3 comprises 15 residues. The CDR3 region is CASSGGQLMTDTQYF. Here the CDR3 DNA reads TGTGCCAGCAGTGGCGGACAGCTTATGACAGATACGCAGTATTTT.

On this clone: Other DNA sequences in the same sample also yield this CDR3. This sequence joins TRBV27 and TRBJ2-7; D gene unclear. The CDR3 contains 12 residues. V lost 5 bases and J 0 bases, leaving 5 bases between the germline ends. Germline CDR1 MNHEY, CDR2 SMNVEV (reference sequence). The CDR3 protein is CASSTSSYEQYF. The CDR3 DNA reads as TGTGCCAGCAGTACCAGCTCCTACGAGCAGTACTTC.

J is TRBJ2-1 and V is TRBV6-4, with TRBD2 as a possible D gene (6 bases). CDR3 length equals 12 residues. Trimming left V 2 bases short and J 13 bases short, with 12 bases between. Germline-derived CDR1 and CDR2 are MRHNA and SNTAGT. The CDR3 bases are TGTGCCAGCAGTGACACCGGGAGCCAACAGTTCTTC. This gives the protein CASSDTGSQQFF.

The genes are TRBV30 and TRBJ1-1; tentatively, D is TRBD1 (5 bases). This CDR3 spans 14 amino acids. The germline V and J ends were trimmed by 4 bases and 10 bases, with 22 bases remaining between them. Germline CDR1 and CDR2: GTSNPN and SVGIG (reference sequence). CDR3 in DNA: TGTGCCTGGAACGCTAGACCGGACAATCCTTCAGCTTTCTTT. As protein: CAWNARPDNPSAFF.

The rearrangement uses TRBV30 and TRBJ1-1; TRBD1 might be the D (5 bases). Germline V gene data show CDR1 as GTSNPN and CDR2 as SVGIG (reference sequence). The CDR3 is made up of 13 amino acids. The V end was cut by 0 bases, the J end by 6 bases, with 11 bases between. The CDR3 DNA reads TGTGCCTGGAGTGTCCAGGGTTTAGCTGAAGCTTTCTTT. The encoded protein is CAWSVQGLAEAFF.

This sequence joins TRBV20-1 and TRBJ2-2, with no clear D. Trimming removed 3 bases from V and 0 bases from J, with 8 bases in between. Germline V CDR1 and CDR2: DFQATT, SNEGSKA (reference sequence). CDR3 length equals 14 residues. The CDR3 sequence: CSASGRTNTGELFF. The CDR3, as DNA: TGCAGTGCTAGTGGCAGAACGAACACCGGGGAGCTGTTTTTT.